Presented here are 14 T cell receptor beta chains from one specimen sequenced in a study of T-cell reconstitution after alpha-beta-depleted transplantation in children. Preparing the TCRbeta library involved the use of unique molecular identifiers. TCRdb re-derived calls from the PCR reads in MiXCR, one entry per CDR3 protein. This table holds 85,000 to 120,000 distinct CDR3 sequences, less than 6% found once. The sample was PBMCs, mostly from graft donor cells, taken 60 days after TCRalphabeta/CD19-depleted stem cell transplant. Receptor source: a female patient aged 2-10 years who had a stem cell transplant for Fanconi anemia, so the T cells may come from the graft donor.

In this sample, this clonotype turned up many times. The chain joins TRBV28 to TRBJ2-2; tentatively, D is TRBD1 or TRBD2 (6 bases each). The CDR3 extends over 14 amino acids. In germline, CDR1 is MDHEN, CDR2 SYDVKM. With 3 bases removed from V and 8 bases from J, the gap between germline ends came to 13 bases. The DNA for the CDR3 is TGTGCCAGCAGTTTCGGGGGCCCCAGGGGGGAGCTGTTTTTT. Translated: CASSFGGPRGELFF. The complete variable domain, with remaining parts taken from reference TRBV28 and TRBJ2-2, reads DVKVTQSSRYLVKRTGEKVFLECVQDMDHENMFWYRQDPGLGLRLIYFSYDVKMKEKGDIPEGYSVSREKKERFSLILESASTNQTSMYLCASSFGGPRGELFFGEGSRLTVL.

This clonotype was detected ten times or more. This chain joins TRBV20-1 and TRBJ2-7; D is uncertain. Looked up from germline, CDR1 is DFQATT and CDR2 is SNEGSKA (reference sequence). The CDR3 covers 15 residues. Trimming cost V 4 bases and J 1 base, with 17 bases left between them. CDR3 region: CSAKLADGTSYEQYF. The CDR3 DNA follows: TGCAGTGCTAAGCTGGCGGACGGTACGTCCTACGAGCAGTACTTC.

This clonotype was recorded many times. J is TRBJ2-3 and V is TRBV7-2; 11 nucleotides align to TRBD2. The CDR3 is 18 amino acids. J was trimmed by 1 base and V by 5 bases; bases with no gene match: 11. CDR1 is SGHTA, CDR2 FQGNSA, per germline. The chain's CDR3 is CASSTSSGGAGGTDTQYF. CDR3 bases: TGTGCCAGCAGCACGAGTAGCGGGGGGGCCGGAGGCACAGATACGCAGTATTTT.

Comment on this clonotype: Compared with germline, one end of the junction differs, possibly owing to a read error. This chain links TRBV3-1 with TRBJ2-1, with TRBD2 matching over 7 bases. The CDR3 is 17 amino acids. Germline values: CDR1 LGHDT, CDR2 YNNKEL (reference sequence). The CDR3: CACSQDRRETSRNEQFF. CDR3 DNA: TGTGCCTGCAGCCAAGATCGGCGGGAGACTAGTCGCAATGAGCAGTTCTTC.

Concerning this clonotype: An end of the junction does not agree with germline; a read error may underlie this. The chain couples TRBV20-1 to TRBJ1-2; 10 bases are a match to TRBD1. From germline, CDR1 is DFQATT and CDR2 SNEGSKA (reference sequence). This CDR3 region has 15 residues. The CDR3 reads CCARDPWTGGSGYTF. CDR3 nucleotide sequence: TGCTGTGCTAGAGACCCATGGACAGGGGGTTCTGGCTACACCTTC.

This clonotype was detected many times. V gene TRBV3-1 combines with J gene TRBJ2-5, with 10 bases identical to TRBD1. The length of the CDR3 is 15 residues. V dropped 0 bases and J dropped 4; count of bases not matched to a gene: 2. In germline, CDR1 is LGHDT, CDR2 YNNKEL (reference sequence). Here the CDR3 DNA reads TGTGCCAGCAGCCAAGATGGGGACAGGGGAGAGACCCAGTACTTC. The encoded protein is CASSQDGDRGETQYF.

This clonotype has a handful of counts. The rearrangement uses TRBV7-7 and TRBJ2-2, with D unresolved. The germline V gene encodes CDR1 SSHAT and CDR2 FNYEAQ (reference sequence). The CDR3 covers 15 residues. The ends were cut back, 1 base at V and 5 bases at J, with 11 bases in the middle. The CDR3 DNA sequence: TGTGCCAGCAGCTTAGATCCCCCGCAAACCGGGGAGCTGTTTTTT. As protein: CASSLDPPQTGELFF. Supplemented by reference TRBV7-7 and TRBJ2-2, the full variable domain reads GAGVSQSPRYKVTKRGQDVTLRCDPISSHATLYWYQQALGQGPEFLTYFNYEAQPDKSGLPSDRFSAERPEGSISTLTIQRTEQRDSAMYRCASSLDPPQTGELFFGEGSRLTVL.

This clonotype was recorded a few times. This rearrangement joins TRBV2 to TRBJ1-5; 12 nucleotides match TRBD1. The CDR3 sequence is 16 residues long. V dropped 3 bases and J dropped 6; count of bases not matched to a gene: 6. Germline V CDR1 and CDR2: SNHLY, FYNNEI. CDR3 DNA sequence: TGTGCCAGCAGTGACGGGACAGGGGGCCCCCTTCAGCCCCAGCATTTT. It codes for CASSDGTGGPLQPQHF.

There are many counts of this clonotype. J is TRBJ2-3 and V is TRBV29-1, with D unclear. V lost 4 bases to trimming and J lost 7 bases, with 18 bases between them. The CDR3 is 14 residues long. Germline CDR1 and CDR2: SQVTM and ANQGSEA. The CDR3 sequence is CSVVKDLVGNTQYF. The CDR3 DNA sequence: TGCAGCGTTGTGAAGGACCTCGTGGGGAATACGCAGTATTTT.

This clonotype was seen ten or more times. This chain connects TRBV2 to TRBJ2-3, with TRBD2 matching 8 bases. Germline trimming cut 6 bases from V and 6 bases from J; bases unmatched to any gene: 11. Germline CDR1 reads SNHLY; CDR2 reads FYNNEI. CDR3 size: 15 residues. The CDR3 coding sequence is TGTGCCAGCAGCCCCGGGACTAGAGTTATGGATACGCAGTATTTT. Amino acids: CASSPGTRVMDTQYF.

This clonotype appeared many times. The CDR3 region has the DNA TGTGCCAGCAGACCCCTAGGACTCTCTAGCTCCTACGAGCAGTACTTC. This encodes CASRPLGLSSSYEQYF. V usage is TRBV27 and J usage is TRBJ2-7; weak D call: TRBD2 (5 bases). With 6 bases removed from V and 0 bases from J, the gap between germline ends came to 18 bases. Germline V gene lookup returns CDR1 MNHEY and CDR2 SMNVEV (reference sequence). The CDR3 is 16 residues long.

The chain joins TRBV9 to TRBJ1-2, with a tentative D call TRBD1 (5 bases). Deletions cut 0 bases from V and 4 bases from J, with 16 bases between. Germline V gene lookup returns CDR1 SGDLS and CDR2 YYNGEE. This CDR3 comprises 16 residues. In DNA form, the CDR3 reads TGTGCCAGCAGCGTAGCCCCCTCGACAGCTACCTATGGCTACACCTTC. Translation gives CASSVAPSTATYGYTF.

This clonotype turned up a few times. V usage is TRBV28 and J usage is TRBJ1-2; 10 nucleotides line up with TRBD1. With V trimmed by 9 bases and J by 8 bases, 12 bases remained unmatched. The CDR3 loop spans 14 amino acids. CDR1 MDHEN and CDR2 SYDVKM come from the germline V gene. The CDR3 nucleotides are TGTGCCAGTCTCCGGATGGACAGGGGGGGGGGCTACACCTTC. Protein product: CASLRMDRGGGYTF.

There are a few counts of this clonotype. The CDR3 loop reads CASSANPGTRGYTF. The CDR3 nucleotides read TGTGCCAGCAGTGCGAACCCCGGGACTCGCGGCTACACCTTC. The chain combines TRBV6-1 with TRBJ1-2; perhaps TRBD1 as D (5 bases). Trimming took 4 bases from V and 8 from J, leaving 17 bases between them. Germline V lookup: CDR1 MNHNS, CDR2 SASEGT. CDR3 size: 14 residues.